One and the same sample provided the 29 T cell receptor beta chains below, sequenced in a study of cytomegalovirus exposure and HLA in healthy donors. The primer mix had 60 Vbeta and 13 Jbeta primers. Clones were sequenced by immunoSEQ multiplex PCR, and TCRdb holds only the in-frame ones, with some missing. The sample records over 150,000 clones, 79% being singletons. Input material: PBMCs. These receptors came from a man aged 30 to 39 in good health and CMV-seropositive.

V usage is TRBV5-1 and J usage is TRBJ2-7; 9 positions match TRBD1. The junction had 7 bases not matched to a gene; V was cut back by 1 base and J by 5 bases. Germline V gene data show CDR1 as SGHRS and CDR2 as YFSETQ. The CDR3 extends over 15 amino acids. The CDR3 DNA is TGCGCCAGCAGCTTGTTGACAGGGGGAAGCGACGAGCAGTACTTC. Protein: CASSLLTGGSDEQYF.

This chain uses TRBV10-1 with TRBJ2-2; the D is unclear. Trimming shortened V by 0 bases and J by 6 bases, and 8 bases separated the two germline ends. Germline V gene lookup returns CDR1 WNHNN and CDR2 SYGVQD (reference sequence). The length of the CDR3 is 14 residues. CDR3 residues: CASSESKHPGELFF. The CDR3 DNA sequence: TGCGCCAGCAGTGAGTCGAAGCATCCCGGGGAGCTGTTTTTT.

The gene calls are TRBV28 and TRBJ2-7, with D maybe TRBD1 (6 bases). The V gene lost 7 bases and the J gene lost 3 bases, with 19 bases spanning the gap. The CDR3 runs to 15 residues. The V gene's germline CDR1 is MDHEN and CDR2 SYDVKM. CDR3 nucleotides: TGTGCCAGCAATATTGATCAGGGGTTCGTCTACGAGCAGTACTTC. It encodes CASNIDQGFVYEQYF.

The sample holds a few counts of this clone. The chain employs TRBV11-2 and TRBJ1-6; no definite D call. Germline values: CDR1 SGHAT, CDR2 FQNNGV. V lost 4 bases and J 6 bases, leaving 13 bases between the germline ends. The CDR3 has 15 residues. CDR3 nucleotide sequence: TGTGCCAGCAGCTCGGAGGGCGGCCGTAATTCACCCCTCCACTTT. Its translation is CASSSEGGRNSPLHF.

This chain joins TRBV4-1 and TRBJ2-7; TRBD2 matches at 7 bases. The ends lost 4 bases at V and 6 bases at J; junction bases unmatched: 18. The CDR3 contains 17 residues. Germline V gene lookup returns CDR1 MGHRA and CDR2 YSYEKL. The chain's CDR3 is CASSPRTSGKVMGEQYF. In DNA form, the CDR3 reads TGCGCCAGCAGCCCCCGGACCAGCGGGAAGGTAATGGGCGAGCAGTACTTC.

This chain's CDR3 is CASSLVGGQRNTEAFF. For the CDR3, the DNA is TGCGCCAGCAGCTTGGTAGGGGGACAAAGGAACACTGAAGCTTTCTTT. The chain carries TRBV5-1 and TRBJ1-1; D is possibly TRBD1 (6 bases). Germline lookup yields CDR1 SGHRS and CDR2 YFSETQ. Trimming stripped 0 bases from V and 1 base from J, with 13 bases between. CDR3 length: 16 residues.

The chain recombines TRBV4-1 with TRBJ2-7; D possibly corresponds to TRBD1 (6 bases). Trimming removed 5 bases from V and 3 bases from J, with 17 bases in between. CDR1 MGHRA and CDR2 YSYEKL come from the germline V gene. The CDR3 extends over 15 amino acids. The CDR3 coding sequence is TGCGCCAGCAGCTACAGTCAGGGGAAGTTCTACGAGCAGTACTTC. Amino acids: CASSYSQGKFYEQYF.

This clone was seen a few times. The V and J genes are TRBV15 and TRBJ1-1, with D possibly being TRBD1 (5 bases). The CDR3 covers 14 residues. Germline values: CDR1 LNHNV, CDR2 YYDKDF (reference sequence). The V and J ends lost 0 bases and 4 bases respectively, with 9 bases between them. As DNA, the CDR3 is TGTGCCACCAGCAGAGATCCAGGGATCACTGAAGCTTTCTTT. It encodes CATSRDPGITEAFF. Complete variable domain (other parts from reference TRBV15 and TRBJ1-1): DAMVIQNPRYQVTQFGKPVTLSCSQTLNHNVMYWYQQKSSQAPKLLFHYYDKDFNNEADTPDNFQSRRPNTSFCFLDIRSPGLGDTAMYLCATSRDPGITEAFFGQGTRLTVV.

This chain's CDR3 is CASSLTSSYNEQFF. As DNA, the CDR3 is TGTGCCAGCAGCTTAACTAGCTCCTACAATGAGCAGTTCTTC. The rearrangement joins TRBV7-3 to TRBJ2-1; D remains ambiguous. CDR1 and CDR2 (germline): SGHTA, FQGTGA. V lost 0 bases and J lost 0, with 3 bases in between. CDR3 size: 14 residues.

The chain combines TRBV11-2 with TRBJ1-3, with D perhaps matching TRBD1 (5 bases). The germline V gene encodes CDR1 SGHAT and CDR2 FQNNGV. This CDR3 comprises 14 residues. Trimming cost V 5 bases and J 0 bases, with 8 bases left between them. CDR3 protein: CASSPGLSGNTIYF. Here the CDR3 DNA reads TGTGCCAGCAGCCCGGGACTCTCTGGAAACACCATATATTTT.

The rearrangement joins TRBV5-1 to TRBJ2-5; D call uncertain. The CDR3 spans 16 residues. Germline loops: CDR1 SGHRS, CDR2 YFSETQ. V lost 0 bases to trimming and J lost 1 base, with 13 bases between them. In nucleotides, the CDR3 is TGCGCCAGCAGCTTGGCTATTGACTGGTCCCAAGAGACCCAGTACTTC. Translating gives CASSLAIDWSQETQYF.

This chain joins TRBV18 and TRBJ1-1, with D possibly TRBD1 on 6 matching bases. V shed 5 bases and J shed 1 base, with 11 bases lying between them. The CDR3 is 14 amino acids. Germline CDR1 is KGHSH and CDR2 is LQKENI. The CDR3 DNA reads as TGTGCCAGCTCAGGTGGACAGAGGAACACTGAAGCTTTCTTT. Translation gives CASSGGQRNTEAFF.

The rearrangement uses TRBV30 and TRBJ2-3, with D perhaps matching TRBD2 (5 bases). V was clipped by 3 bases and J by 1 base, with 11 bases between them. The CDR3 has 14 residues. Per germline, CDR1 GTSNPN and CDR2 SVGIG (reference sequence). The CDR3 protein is CAWRARVGTDTQYF. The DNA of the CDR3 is TGTGCCTGGAGGGCGAGGGTAGGCACAGATACGCAGTATTTT. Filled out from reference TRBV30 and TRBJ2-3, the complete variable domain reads SQTIHQWPATLVQPVGSPLSLECTVEGTSNPNLYWYRQAAGRGLQLLFYSVGIGQISSEVPQNLSASRPQDRQFILSSKKLLLSDSGFYLCAWRARVGTDTQYFGPGTRLTVL.

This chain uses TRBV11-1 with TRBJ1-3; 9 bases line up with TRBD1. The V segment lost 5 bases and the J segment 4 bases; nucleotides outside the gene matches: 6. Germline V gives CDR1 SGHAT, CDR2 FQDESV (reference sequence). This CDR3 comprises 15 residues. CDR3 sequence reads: CASSQGTGNGNTIYF. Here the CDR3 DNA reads TGTGCCAGCAGCCAAGGGACAGGGAACGGAAACACCATATATTTT.

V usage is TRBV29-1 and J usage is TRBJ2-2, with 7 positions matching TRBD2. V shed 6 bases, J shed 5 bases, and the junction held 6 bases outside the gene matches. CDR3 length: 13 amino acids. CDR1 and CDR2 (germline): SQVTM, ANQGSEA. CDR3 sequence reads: CSVKRGVTGELFF. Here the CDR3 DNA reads TGCAGCGTCAAGCGGGGCGTAACCGGGGAGCTGTTTTTT.

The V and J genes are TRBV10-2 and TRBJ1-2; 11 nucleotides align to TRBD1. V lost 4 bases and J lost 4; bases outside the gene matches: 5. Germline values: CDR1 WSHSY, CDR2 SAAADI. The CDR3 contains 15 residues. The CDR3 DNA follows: TGCGCCAGCAGTGCCGCCGGGACAGGGGGCTATGGCTACACCTTC. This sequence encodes CASSAAGTGGYGYTF.

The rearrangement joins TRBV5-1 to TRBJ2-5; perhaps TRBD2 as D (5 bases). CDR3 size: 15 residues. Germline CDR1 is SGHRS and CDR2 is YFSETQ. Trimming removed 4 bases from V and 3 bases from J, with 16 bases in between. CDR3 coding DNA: TGCGCCAGCAGCCGTTTCCGGGAAACTAAAGAGACCCAGTACTTC. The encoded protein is CASSRFRETKETQYF.

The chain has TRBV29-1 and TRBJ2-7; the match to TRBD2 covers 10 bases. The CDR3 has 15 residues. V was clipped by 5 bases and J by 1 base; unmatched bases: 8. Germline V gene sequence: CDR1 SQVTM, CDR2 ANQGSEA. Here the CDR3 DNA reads TGCAGCGTTTGGAGACTAGCGGGCCTTTCCTACGAGCAGTACTTC. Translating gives CSVWRLAGLSYEQYF.

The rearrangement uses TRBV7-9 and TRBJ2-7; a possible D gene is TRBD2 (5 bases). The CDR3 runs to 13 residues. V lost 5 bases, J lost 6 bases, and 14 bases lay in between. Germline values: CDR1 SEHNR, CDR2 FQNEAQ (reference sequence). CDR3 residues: CASSHLGEGEQYF. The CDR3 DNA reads TGTGCCAGCAGCCACCTGGGTGAGGGCGAGCAGTACTTC.

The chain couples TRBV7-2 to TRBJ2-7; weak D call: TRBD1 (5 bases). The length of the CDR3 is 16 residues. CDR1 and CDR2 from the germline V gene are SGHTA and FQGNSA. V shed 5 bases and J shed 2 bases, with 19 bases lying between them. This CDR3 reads CASSPNGHLNPYEQYF. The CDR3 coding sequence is TGTGCCAGCAGCCCCAACGGACATTTAAACCCCTACGAGCAGTACTTC.

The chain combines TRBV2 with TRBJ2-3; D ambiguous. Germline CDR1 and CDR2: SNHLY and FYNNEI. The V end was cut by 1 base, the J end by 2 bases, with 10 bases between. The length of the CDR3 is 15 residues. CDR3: CASSEVLQFTDTQYF. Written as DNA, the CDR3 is TGTGCCAGCAGTGAAGTATTACAGTTCACAGATACGCAGTATTTT.

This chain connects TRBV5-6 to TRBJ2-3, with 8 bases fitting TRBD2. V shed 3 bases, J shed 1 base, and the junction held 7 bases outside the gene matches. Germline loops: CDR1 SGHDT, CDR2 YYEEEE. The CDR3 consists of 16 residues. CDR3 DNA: TGTGCCAGCAGCTCCCTCTCCGGGGGGGGCACAGATACGCAGTATTTT. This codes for CASSSLSGGGTDTQYF.

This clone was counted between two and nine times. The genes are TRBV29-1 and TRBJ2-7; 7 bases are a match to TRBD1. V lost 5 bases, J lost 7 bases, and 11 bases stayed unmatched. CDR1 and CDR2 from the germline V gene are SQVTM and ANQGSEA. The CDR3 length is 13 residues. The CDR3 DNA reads TGCAGCGTTTGGGTCAGGGGGACGGGGGAGCAGTACTTC. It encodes CSVWVRGTGEQYF.

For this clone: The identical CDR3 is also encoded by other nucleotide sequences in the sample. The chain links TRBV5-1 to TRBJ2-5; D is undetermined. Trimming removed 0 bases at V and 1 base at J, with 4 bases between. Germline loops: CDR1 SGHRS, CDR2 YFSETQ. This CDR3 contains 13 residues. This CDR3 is CASSLGSQETQYF. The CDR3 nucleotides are TGCGCCAGCAGCTTGGGGAGCCAAGAGACCCAGTACTTC. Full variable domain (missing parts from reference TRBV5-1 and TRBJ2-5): KAGVTQTPRYLIKTRGQQVTLSCSPISGHRSVSWYQQTPGQGLQFLFEYFSETQRNKGNFPGRFSGRQFSNSRSEMNVSTLELGDSALYLCASSLGSQETQYFGPGTRLLVL.

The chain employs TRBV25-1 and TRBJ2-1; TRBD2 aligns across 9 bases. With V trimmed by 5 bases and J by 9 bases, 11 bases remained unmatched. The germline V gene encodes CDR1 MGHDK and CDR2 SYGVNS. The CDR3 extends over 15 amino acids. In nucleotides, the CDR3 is TGTGCCAGCAGTTCGACTAGCGGAGCCAAGGTTGAGCAGTTCTTC. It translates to CASSSTSGAKVEQFF.

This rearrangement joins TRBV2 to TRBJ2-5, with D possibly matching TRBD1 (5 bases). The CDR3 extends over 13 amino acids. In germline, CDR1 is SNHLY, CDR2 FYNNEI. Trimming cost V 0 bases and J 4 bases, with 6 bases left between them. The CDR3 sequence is CASSEARAETQYF. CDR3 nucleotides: TGTGCCAGCAGTGAAGCCAGGGCAGAGACCCAGTACTTC.

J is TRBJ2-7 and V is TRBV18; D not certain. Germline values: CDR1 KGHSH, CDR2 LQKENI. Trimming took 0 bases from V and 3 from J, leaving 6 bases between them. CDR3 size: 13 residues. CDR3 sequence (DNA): TGTGCCAGCTCACCACCAATCAACTACGAGCAGTACTTC. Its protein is CASSPPINYEQYF. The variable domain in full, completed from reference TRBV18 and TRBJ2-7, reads NAGVMQNPRHLVRRRGQEARLRCSPMKGHSHVYWYRQLPEEGLKFMVYLQKENIIDESGMPKERFSAEFPKEGPSILRIQQVVRGDSAAYFCASSPPINYEQYFGPGTRLTVT.

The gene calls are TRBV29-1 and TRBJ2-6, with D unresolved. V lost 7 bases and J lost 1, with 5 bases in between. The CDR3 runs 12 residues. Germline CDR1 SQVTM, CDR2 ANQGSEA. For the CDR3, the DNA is TGCAGCGCCCCATCTGGGGCCAACGTCCTGACTTTC. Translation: CSAPSGANVLTF.

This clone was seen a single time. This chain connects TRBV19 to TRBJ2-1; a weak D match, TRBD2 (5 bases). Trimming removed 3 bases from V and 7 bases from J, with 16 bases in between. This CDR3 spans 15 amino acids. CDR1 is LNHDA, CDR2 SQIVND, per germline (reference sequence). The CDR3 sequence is CASSMTWARGNEQFF. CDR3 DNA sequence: TGTGCCAGTAGTATGACTTGGGCAAGAGGGAATGAGCAGTTCTTC.